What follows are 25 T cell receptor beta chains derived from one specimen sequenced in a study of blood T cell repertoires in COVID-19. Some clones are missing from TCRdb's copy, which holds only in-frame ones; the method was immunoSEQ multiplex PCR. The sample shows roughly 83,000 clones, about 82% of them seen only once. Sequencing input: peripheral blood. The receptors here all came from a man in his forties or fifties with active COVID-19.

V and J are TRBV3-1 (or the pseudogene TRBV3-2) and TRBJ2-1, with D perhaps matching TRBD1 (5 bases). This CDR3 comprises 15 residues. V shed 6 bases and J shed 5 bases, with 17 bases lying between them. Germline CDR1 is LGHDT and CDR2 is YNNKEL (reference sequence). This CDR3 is CASSLLQDSHNEQFF. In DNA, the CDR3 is TGTGCCAGCAGTCTGTTACAAGACAGCCACAATGAGCAGTTCTTC.

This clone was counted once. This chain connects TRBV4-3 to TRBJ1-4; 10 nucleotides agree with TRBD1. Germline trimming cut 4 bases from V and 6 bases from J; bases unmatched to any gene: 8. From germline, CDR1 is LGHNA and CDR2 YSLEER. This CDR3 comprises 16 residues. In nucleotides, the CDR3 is TGCGCCAGCAGCCGAGATTCCGGGACAGGGGATGAAAAACTGTTTTTT. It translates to CASSRDSGTGDEKLFF.

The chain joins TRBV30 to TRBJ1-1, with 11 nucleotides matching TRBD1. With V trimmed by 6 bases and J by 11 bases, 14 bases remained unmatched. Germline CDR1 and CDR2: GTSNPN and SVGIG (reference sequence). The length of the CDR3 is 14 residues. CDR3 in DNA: TGTGCCTGCTTTCCGGGACAGGGGGTCTTGGGGGCTTTCTTT. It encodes CACFPGQGVLGAFF.

CDR3 DNA sequence: TGTGCCAGCTCTATTCCGGACAGGGGAAACACCATATATTTT. Its protein product is CASSIPDRGNTIYF. The chain joins TRBV28 to TRBJ1-3, with TRBD1 identical over 7 bases. The CDR3 contains 14 residues. The V segment lost 8 bases and the J segment 4 bases; nucleotides outside the gene matches: 8. Germline CDR1 MDHEN, CDR2 SYDVKM.

The CDR3 here is CASSSRGNTEAFF. CDR3 DNA sequence: TGTGCCAGCAGCAGCAGGGGGAACACTGAAGCTTTCTTT. The chain links TRBV5-6 to TRBJ1-1, with D possibly matching TRBD1 (6 bases). In germline, CDR1 is SGHDT, CDR2 YYEEEE. Trimming pared 4 bases from V and 1 base from J, leaving 8 bases between. CDR3 length: 13 amino acids.

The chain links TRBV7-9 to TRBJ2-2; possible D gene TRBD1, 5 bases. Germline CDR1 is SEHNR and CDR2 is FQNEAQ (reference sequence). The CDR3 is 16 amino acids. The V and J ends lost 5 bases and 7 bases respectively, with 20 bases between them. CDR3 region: CASSQLRQGIGGELFF. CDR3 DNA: TGTGCCAGCAGCCAATTACGTCAGGGTATTGGCGGGGAGCTGTTTTTT.

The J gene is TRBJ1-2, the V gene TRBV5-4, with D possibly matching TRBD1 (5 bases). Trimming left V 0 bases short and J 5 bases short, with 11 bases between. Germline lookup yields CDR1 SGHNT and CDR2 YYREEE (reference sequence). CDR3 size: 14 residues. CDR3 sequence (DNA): TGTGCCAGCAGCTTGGTTCGGGACTCATATGGCTACACCTTC. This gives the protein CASSLVRDSYGYTF. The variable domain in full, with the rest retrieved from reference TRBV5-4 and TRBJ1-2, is ETGVTQSPTHLIKTRGQQVTLRCSSQSGHNTVSWYQQALGQGPQFIFQYYREEENGRGNFPPRFSGLQFPNYSSELNVNALELDDSALYLCASSLVRDSYGYTFGSGTRLTVV.

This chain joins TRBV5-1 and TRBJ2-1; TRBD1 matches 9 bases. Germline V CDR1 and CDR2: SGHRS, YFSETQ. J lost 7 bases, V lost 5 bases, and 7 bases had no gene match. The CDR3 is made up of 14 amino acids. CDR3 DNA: TGCGCCAGCAGTTCGGGACAGGGTGGTAATGAGCAGTTCTTC. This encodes CASSSGQGGNEQFF.

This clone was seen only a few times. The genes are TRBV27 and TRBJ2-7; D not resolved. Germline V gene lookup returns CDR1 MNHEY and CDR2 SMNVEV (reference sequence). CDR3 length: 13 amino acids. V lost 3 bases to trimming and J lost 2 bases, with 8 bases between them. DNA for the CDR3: TGTGCCAGCAGTTTTAAGAGTCCCTACGAGCAGTACTTC. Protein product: CASSFKSPYEQYF.

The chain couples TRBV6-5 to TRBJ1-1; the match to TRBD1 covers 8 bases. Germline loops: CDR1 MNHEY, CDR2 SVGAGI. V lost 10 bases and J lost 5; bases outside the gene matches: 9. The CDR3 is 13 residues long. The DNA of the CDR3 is TGTGCCACAAGGACAGGGTCGAAAACTGAAGCTTTCTTT. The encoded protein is CATRTGSKTEAFF.

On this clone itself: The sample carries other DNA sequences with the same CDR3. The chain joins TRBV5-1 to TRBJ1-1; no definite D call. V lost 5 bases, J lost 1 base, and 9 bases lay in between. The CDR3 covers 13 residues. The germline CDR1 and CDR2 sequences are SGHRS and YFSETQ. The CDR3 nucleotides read TGCGCCAGCAGTCCCGAGGGGAACACTGAAGCTTTCTTT. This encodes CASSPEGNTEAFF.

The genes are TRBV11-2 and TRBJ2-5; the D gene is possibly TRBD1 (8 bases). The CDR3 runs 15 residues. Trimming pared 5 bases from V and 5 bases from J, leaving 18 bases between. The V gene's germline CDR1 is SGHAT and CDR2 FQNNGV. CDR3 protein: CASSPRTGRGETQYF. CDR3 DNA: TGTGCCAGCAGCCCCCGGACAGGGAGGGGCGAGACCCAGTACTTC.

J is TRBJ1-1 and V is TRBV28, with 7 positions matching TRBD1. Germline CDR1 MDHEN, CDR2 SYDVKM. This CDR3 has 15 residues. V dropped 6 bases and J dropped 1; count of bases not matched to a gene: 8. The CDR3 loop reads CASSRRQGWNTEAFF. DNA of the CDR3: TGTGCCAGCAGCCGACGACAGGGTTGGAACACTGAAGCTTTCTTT.

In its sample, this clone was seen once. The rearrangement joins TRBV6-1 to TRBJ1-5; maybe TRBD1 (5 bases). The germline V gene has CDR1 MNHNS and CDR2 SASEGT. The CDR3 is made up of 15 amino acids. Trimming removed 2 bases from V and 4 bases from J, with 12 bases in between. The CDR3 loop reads CASSEFMTVNQPQHF. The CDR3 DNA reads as TGTGCCAGCAGTGAATTTATGACAGTTAATCAGCCCCAGCATTTT.

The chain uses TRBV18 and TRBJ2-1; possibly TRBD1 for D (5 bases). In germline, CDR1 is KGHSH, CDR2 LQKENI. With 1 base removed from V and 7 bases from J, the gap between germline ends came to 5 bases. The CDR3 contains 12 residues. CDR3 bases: TGTGCCAGCTCACCACAGGGGAATGAGCAGTTCTTC. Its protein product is CASSPQGNEQFF.

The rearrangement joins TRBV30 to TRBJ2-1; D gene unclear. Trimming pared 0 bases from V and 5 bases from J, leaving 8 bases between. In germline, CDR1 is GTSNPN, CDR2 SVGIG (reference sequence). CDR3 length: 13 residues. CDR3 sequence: CAWSVLLDNEQFF. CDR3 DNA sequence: TGTGCCTGGAGTGTCCTACTCGACAATGAGCAGTTCTTC.

As DNA, the CDR3 is TGTGCCAGCAGCTTGGTGCTGGAGAATGAGCAGTTCTTC. Amino acids: CASSLVLENEQFF. This chain uses TRBV7-2 with TRBJ2-1; D call uncertain. Germline V gene sequence: CDR1 SGHTA, CDR2 FQGNSA. The CDR3 consists of 13 residues. Trimming cost V 3 bases and J 7 bases, with 10 bases left between them.

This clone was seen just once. Written as DNA, the CDR3 is TGTGCCAGCAGCTTGGGGTACGGGACAGGGGATCAAGAGACCCAGTACTTC. As protein: CASSLGYGTGDQETQYF. This chain uses TRBV5-4 with TRBJ2-5, with 10 bases that match TRBD1. The CDR3 contains 17 residues. The V gene end was trimmed by 0 bases and the J gene end by 2 bases; junction bases not matched to a gene: 7. CDR1 and CDR2 (germline): SGHNT, YYREEE (reference sequence).

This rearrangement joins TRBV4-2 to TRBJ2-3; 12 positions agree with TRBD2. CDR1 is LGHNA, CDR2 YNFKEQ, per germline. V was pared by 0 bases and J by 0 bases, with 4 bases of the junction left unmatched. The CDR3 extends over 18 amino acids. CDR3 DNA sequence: TGTGCCAGCAGCCAAGAAGCCGGGACTAGCGGGAGCACAGATACGCAGTATTTT. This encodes CASSQEAGTSGSTDTQYF.

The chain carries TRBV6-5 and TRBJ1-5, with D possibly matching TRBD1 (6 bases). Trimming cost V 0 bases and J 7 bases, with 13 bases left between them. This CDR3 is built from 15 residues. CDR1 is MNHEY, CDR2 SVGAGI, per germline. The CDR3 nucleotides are TGTGCCAGCAGTTACTCGGCAGGGGCACAACAGCCCCAGCATTTT. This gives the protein CASSYSAGAQQPQHF.

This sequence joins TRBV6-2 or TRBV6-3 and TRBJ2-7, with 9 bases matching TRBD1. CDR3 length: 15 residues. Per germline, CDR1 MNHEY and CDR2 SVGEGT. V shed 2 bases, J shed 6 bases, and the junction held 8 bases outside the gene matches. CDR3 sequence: CASSYLGTGNFEQYF. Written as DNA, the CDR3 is TGTGCCAGCAGTTACCTTGGGACAGGGAACTTCGAGCAGTACTTC.

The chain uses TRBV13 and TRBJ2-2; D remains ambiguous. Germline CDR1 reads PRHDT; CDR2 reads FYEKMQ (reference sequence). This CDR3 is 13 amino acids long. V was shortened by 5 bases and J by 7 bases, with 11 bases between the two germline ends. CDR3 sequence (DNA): TGTGCCAGCAGCCAACAACGGAGCGGGGAGCTGTTTTTT. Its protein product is CASSQQRSGELFF.

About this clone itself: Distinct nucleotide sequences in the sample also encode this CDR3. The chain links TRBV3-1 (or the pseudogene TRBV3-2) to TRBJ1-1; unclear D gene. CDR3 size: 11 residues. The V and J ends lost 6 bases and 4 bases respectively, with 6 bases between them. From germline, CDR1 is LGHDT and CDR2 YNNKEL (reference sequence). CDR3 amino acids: CASRGGTEAFF. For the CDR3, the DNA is TGTGCCAGCAGGGGAGGCACTGAAGCTTTCTTT.

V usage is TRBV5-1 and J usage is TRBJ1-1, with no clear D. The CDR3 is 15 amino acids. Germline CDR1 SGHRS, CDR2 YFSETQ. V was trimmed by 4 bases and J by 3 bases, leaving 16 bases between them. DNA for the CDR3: TGCGCCAGCAGCCTGGCAGGAATACAGTACACTGAAGCTTTCTTT. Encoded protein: CASSLAGIQYTEAFF. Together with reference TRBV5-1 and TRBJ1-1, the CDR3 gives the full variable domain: KAGVTQTPRYLIKTRGQQVTLSCSPISGHRSVSWYQQTPGQGLQFLFEYFSETQRNKGNFPGRFSGRQFSNSRSEMNVSTLELGDSALYLCASSLAGIQYTEAFFGQGTRLTVV.

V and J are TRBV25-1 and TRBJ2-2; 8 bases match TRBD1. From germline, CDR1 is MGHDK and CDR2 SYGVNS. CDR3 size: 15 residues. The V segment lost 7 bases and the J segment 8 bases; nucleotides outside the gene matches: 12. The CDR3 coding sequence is TGTGCCAGCACGAAAACTCGGACAGGGCCGGGGGAGCTGTTTTTT. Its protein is CASTKTRTGPGELFF.